This paragraph reports one T cell receptor (beta chain). Its target is unknown. This sample is part of a study of T cell responses to AZD1222 COVID-19 vaccine. Whole-study results and caveats: In a largely white British group with more females than males, clonal diversity was possibly underestimated. AZD1222 recipients seropositive at baseline numbered only six or seven.

Sequencing was performed with immunoSEQ multiplex PCR; in TCRdb, only in-frame clones are kept and a portion is missing. Here the sample spans about 140,000 clones, 85% to 95% being singletons. The sample consisted of peripheral blood, taken on day 0 of AZD1222 vaccination. This clonotype originated in an adult in good health.

CDR3 sequence: CASSLSVQETQYF. The CDR3 nucleotides read TGTGCCAGCAGCTTGTCAGTCCAAGAGACCCAGTACTTC. The chain links TRBV7-2 to TRBJ2-5; D ambiguous. CDR3 size: 13 residues. V lost 3 bases and J lost 1, with 6 bases in between. Germline CDR1 is SGHTA and CDR2 is FQGNSA.